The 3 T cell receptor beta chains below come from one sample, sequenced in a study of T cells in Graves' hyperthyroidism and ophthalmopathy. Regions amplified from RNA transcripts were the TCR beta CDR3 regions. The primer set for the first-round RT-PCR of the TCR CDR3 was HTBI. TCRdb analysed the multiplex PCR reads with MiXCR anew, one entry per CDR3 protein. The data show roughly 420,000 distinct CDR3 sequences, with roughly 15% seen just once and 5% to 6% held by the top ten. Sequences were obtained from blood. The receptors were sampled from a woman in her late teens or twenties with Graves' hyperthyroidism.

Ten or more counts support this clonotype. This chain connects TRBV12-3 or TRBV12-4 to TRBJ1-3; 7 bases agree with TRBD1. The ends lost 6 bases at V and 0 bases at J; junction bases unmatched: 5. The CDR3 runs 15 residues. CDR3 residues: CASSRGGLSGNTIYF. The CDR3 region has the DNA TGTGCCAGCAGCAGGGGGGGCCTCTCTGGAAACACCATATATTTT.

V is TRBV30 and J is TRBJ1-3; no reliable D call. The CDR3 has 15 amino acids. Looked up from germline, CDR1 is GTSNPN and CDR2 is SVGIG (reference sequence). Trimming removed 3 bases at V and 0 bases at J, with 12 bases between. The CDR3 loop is CAWSQVVVSGNTIYF. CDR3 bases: TGTGCCTGGAGCCAGGTAGTAGTCTCTGGAAACACCATATATTTT.

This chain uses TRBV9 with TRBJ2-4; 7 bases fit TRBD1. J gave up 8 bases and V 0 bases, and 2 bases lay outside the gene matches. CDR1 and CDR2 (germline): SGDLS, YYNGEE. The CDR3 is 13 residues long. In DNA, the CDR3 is TGTGCCAGCAGCGTAGGCCAGGGGGACATTCAGTACTTC. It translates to CASSVGQGDIQYF.